Listed here are 26 T cell receptor beta chains from one sample, sequenced in a study of T cell repertoires in cytomegalovirus infection. TCRdb processed the reads anew with MiXCR; each CDR3 protein has one entry. Among roughly 990,000 distinct CDR3 sequences listed, approximately 31% were seen once. For these TCRs, the target antigens are not known. Specimen: cultured CD8+ T cells from PBMCs, collected from culture after CMV antigen stimulation. All receptors derive from a human donor in good health (CMV status not recorded). Some clones in this sample may be carry-over from other donors' samples.

This clonotype was seen ten or more times. The chain links TRBV7-8 to TRBJ1-2, with 8 bases matching TRBD1. The length of the CDR3 is 15 residues. The J segment lost 8 bases and the V segment lost 1 base, leaving 9 bases of the junction unmatched. Looked up from germline, CDR1 is SGHVS and CDR2 is FQNEAQ. The CDR3 coding sequence is TGTGCCAGCAGCTTAGGTCCCGGACAGGGTGAAGGCTACACCTTC. Amino acid sequence: CASSLGPGQGEGYTF.

This rearrangement joins TRBV7-9 to TRBJ2-3; D possibly uses TRBD1 or TRBD2 (5 bases each). Germline V gives CDR1 SEHNR, CDR2 FQNEAQ (reference sequence). The CDR3 extends over 15 amino acids. CDR3 region: CVFTQGVRGTDTQYF. The CDR3 nucleotides read TGTGTCTTCACCCAGGGTGTGAGGGGCACAGATACGCAGTATTTT.

The chain couples TRBV12-5 to TRBJ1-1; unclear D gene. Germline lookup yields CDR1 LGHNT and CDR2 FRNRAP. V was shortened by 4 bases and J by 1 base, with 1 base between the two germline ends. The CDR3 is made up of 11 amino acids. Here the CDR3 DNA reads TGTGCTAGTGGTTGGAACACTGAAGCTTTCTTT. This sequence encodes CASGWNTEAFF.

This clonotype turned up a few times. The chain uses TRBV20-1 and TRBJ2-2, with D unclear. V was clipped by 5 bases and J by 3 bases, with 10 bases between them. The CDR3 consists of 13 residues. Germline CDR1 is DFQATT and CDR2 is SNEGSKA (reference sequence). The CDR3 loop is CSAPRRDTGELFF. The CDR3 DNA follows: TGCAGTGCTCCTCGAAGGGACACCGGGGAGCTGTTTTTT.

This clonotype came up many times. V is TRBV7-2 and J is TRBJ1-5; weak D call: TRBD1 (5 bases). The CDR3 is made up of 16 amino acids. Trimming cost V 2 bases and J 0 bases, with 11 bases left between them. Looked up from germline, CDR1 is SGHTA and CDR2 is FQGNSA. Written as DNA, the CDR3 is TGTGCCAGCAGCTTATGGGGCCGCGATAGCAATCAGCCCCAGCATTTT. This gives the protein CASSLWGRDSNQPQHF.

This clonotype was observed a handful of times. The rearrangement links TRBV4-1 to TRBJ2-3; D gene ambiguous. Germline V gene sequence: CDR1 MGHRA, CDR2 YSYEKL. V shed 0 bases and J shed 4 bases, with 11 bases lying between them. The CDR3 loop spans 15 amino acids. The CDR3 DNA reads TGCGCCAGCAGCCAAGAAGCCTATTCGGCAGATACGCAGTATTTT. It specifies CASSQEAYSADTQYF.

The chain is built from TRBV27 and TRBJ1-6; D is unresolved. The CDR3 length is 14 residues. V lost 0 bases and J 9 bases, leaving 9 bases between the germline ends. CDR1 and CDR2 (germline): MNHEY, SMNVEV (reference sequence). The chain's CDR3 is CASSLSEVGSPLHF. The CDR3 DNA follows: TGTGCCAGCAGTTTATCGGAAGTTGGTTCACCCCTCCACTTT.

Only a few counts were recorded for this clonotype. V and J are TRBV14 and TRBJ1-4; no clear D. The CDR3 length is 16 residues. V was cut by 1 base and J by 6 bases, with 15 bases left in between. Germline-derived CDR1 and CDR2 are SGHDN and FVKESK. CDR3 in amino acids: CASSQVRKGSDEKLFF. The DNA for the CDR3 is TGTGCCAGCAGCCAAGTCCGGAAAGGGTCTGATGAAAAACTGTTTTTT.

This clonotype has ten or more counts. V gene TRBV7-9 combines with J gene TRBJ2-7; weak D call: TRBD1 (5 bases). With 1 base removed from V and 2 bases from J, the gap between germline ends came to 9 bases. This CDR3 has 14 residues. CDR1 is SEHNR, CDR2 FQNEAQ, per germline (reference sequence). The CDR3 region is CASSLGWTPYEQYF. CDR3 nucleotides: TGTGCCAGCAGCTTAGGATGGACACCCTACGAGCAGTACTTC.

This clonotype was recorded at least ten times. This CDR3 reads CASRRDGNQETQYF. The CDR3 DNA reads TGTGCCAGCAGGCGGGACGGTAACCAAGAGACCCAGTACTTC. The chain combines TRBV7-9 with TRBJ2-5; D might be TRBD2 (6 bases). This CDR3 region has 14 residues. V dropped 6 bases and J dropped 0 bases, with 11 bases sitting between them. Germline assignment: CDR1 SEHNR and CDR2 FQNEAQ (reference sequence). The variable domain in full, completed from reference TRBV7-9 and TRBJ2-5, reads DTGVSQNPRHKITKRGQNVTFRCDPISEHNRLYWYRQTLGQGPEFLTYFQNEAQLEKSRLLSDRFSAERPKGSFSTLEIQRTEQGDSAMYLCASRRDGNQETQYFGPGTRLLVL.

This chain uses TRBV27 with TRBJ2-5; 7 nucleotides align to TRBD2. The CDR3 extends over 15 amino acids. Looked up from germline, CDR1 is MNHEY and CDR2 is SMNVEV (reference sequence). The ends lost 4 bases at V and 5 bases at J; junction bases unmatched: 10. DNA of the CDR3: TGTGCCAGCAGTTGGGGGGGGGAGCCCTTGGAGACCCAGTACTTC. Translated, it gives CASSWGGEPLETQYF.

A few counts support this clonotype. In nucleotides, the CDR3 is TGTGCCAGCAGCGTATACGGGGAGGTCACAGATACGCAGTATTTT. Translating it yields CASSVYGEVTDTQYF. The chain carries TRBV9 and TRBJ2-3; a possible D gene is TRBD2 (6 bases). The CDR3 sequence is 15 residues long. Trimming took 1 base from V and 2 from J, leaving 11 bases between them. CDR1 is SGDLS and CDR2 is YYNGEE in the germline V gene. Filled out from reference TRBV9 and TRBJ2-3, the complete variable domain reads DSGVTQTPKHLITATGQRVTLRCSPRSGDLSVYWYQQSLDQGLQFLIQYYNGEERAKGNILERFSAQQFPDLHSELNLSSLELGDSALYFCASSVYGEVTDTQYFGPGTRLTVL.

The chain has TRBV12-3 or TRBV12-4 and TRBJ2-1; 12 bases line up with TRBD2. V was clipped by 5 bases and J by 10 bases; unmatched bases: 6. The CDR3 has 14 residues. This CDR3 reads CASSELAGGEEQFF. CDR3 nucleotides: TGTGCCAGCAGTGAACTAGCGGGGGGCGAAGAGCAGTTCTTC.

The rearrangement links TRBV4-2 to TRBJ1-5, with D possibly TRBD1 on 5 matching bases. Trimming pared 1 base from V and 3 bases from J, leaving 7 bases between. CDR3 length equals 14 residues. Per the germline V gene, CDR1 is LGHNA and CDR2 is YNFKEQ. The CDR3, as DNA: TGTGCCAGCAGCCAAGCAGGGTTCAATCAGCCCCAGCATTTT. Its protein is CASSQAGFNQPQHF.

The rearrangement links TRBV7-2 to TRBJ1-6; no clear D gene. V dropped 2 bases and J dropped 4 bases, with 9 bases sitting between them. The CDR3 is made up of 15 amino acids. CDR1 SGHTA and CDR2 FQGNSA come from the germline V gene. CDR3 residues: CASSLYTGYNSPLHF. CDR3 coding DNA: TGTGCCAGCAGCTTATACACCGGGTATAATTCACCCCTCCACTTT.

This clonotype appeared a few times. V is TRBV7-3 and J is TRBJ2-3; the match to TRBD1 covers 7 bases. The germline CDR1 and CDR2 sequences are SGHTA and FQGTGA. The junction had 6 bases not matched to a gene; V was cut back by 4 bases and J by 5 bases. CDR3 length: 14 residues. The CDR3 sequence: CASSYDRVKDTQYF. The CDR3 DNA is TGTGCCAGCAGCTACGACAGGGTTAAAGATACGCAGTATTTT.

The rearrangement links TRBV20-1 to TRBJ1-1, with TRBD1 matching over 7 bases. V lost 5 bases and J lost 4; bases outside the gene matches: 10. Germline assignment: CDR1 DFQATT and CDR2 SNEGSKA (reference sequence). The CDR3 length is 14 residues. CDR3 bases: TGCAGTGCTGGGCGGGAGGGGGCAGTCACTGAAGCTTTCTTT. It specifies CSAGREGAVTEAFF.

This clonotype was detected a few times. V is TRBV5-6 and J is TRBJ2-7, with 7 bases that match TRBD1. The length of the CDR3 is 14 residues. Germline CDR1 SGHDT, CDR2 YYEEEE. Unmatched junction bases numbered 7, after V lost 3 bases and J lost 4 bases. CDR3 DNA sequence: TGTGCCAGCAGCTATGGACAGGTGACGTACGAGCAGTACGTC. Amino acid sequence: CASSYGQVTYEQYV.

V and J are TRBV6-6 and TRBJ2-5; TRBD1 is a possible D gene (6 bases). V lost 0 bases, J lost 5 bases, and 13 bases lay in between. Germline CDR1 reads MNHNY; CDR2 reads SVGAGI (reference sequence). CDR3 length: 15 residues. The CDR3 coding sequence is TGTGCCAGCAGTTACTCGAGAGGGGGTGGTGAGACCCAGTACTTC. Encoded protein: CASSYSRGGGETQYF.

This rearrangement joins TRBV7-9 to TRBJ2-1, with TRBD1 identical over 11 bases. Germline V gene sequence: CDR1 SEHNR, CDR2 FQNEAQ (reference sequence). There are 16 residues in the CDR3. Trimming removed 2 bases from V and 7 bases from J; junction bases left unmatched: 7. CDR3 residues: CASSLPRDRGGNEQFF. CDR3 nucleotides: TGTGCCAGCAGCTTACCCCGGGACAGGGGGGGGAATGAGCAGTTCTTC.

The rearrangement uses TRBV29-1 and TRBJ1-1; D not certain. Germline V gene sequence: CDR1 SQVTM, CDR2 ANQGSEA. The V gene lost 6 bases and the J gene lost 5 bases, with 13 bases spanning the gap. The CDR3 length is 12 residues. CDR3 DNA: TGCAGCGTCCTGGCTATGGCGACTGAAGCTTTCTTT. It specifies CSVLAMATEAFF.

The V and J genes are TRBV6-2 or TRBV6-3 and TRBJ2-5; D is tentatively TRBD1 or TRBD2 (5 bases each). The ends were cut back, 11 bases at V and 5 bases at J, with 21 bases in the middle. The CDR3 totals 14 residues. CDR1 MNHEY and CDR2 SVGEGT come from the germline V gene. CDR3 sequence reads: CAGGRAFDGETQYF. DNA for the CDR3: TGTGCCGGAGGCAGGGCCTTTGACGGTGAGACCCAGTACTTC.

This clonotype was seen at least ten times. The gene calls are TRBV7-2 and TRBJ1-5, with D hard to call. V lost 1 base and J lost 1, with 11 bases in between. CDR3 length equals 16 residues. CDR1 and CDR2 (germline): SGHTA, FQGNSA. CDR3 in amino acids: CASSLDHSPSNQPQHF. In DNA form, the CDR3 reads TGTGCCAGCAGCTTAGATCATAGTCCCAGCAATCAGCCCCAGCATTTT.

The chain recombines TRBV10-3 with TRBJ2-6, with 7 bases that match TRBD1. Germline-derived CDR1 and CDR2 are ENHRY and SYGVKD. Germline trimming cut 7 bases from V and 1 base from J; bases unmatched to any gene: 16. The CDR3 runs 19 residues. CDR3 sequence (DNA): TGTGCCATCATGAGGGGGTTGACAGGGCTTCGGTCTGGGGCCAACGTCCTGACTTTC. It specifies CAIMRGLTGLRSGANVLTF.

The V and J genes are TRBV28 and TRBJ2-5; TRBD2 agrees at 9 bases. V dropped 5 bases and J dropped 2; count of bases not matched to a gene: 12. CDR1 is MDHEN and CDR2 is SYDVKM in the germline V gene. The CDR3 runs to 17 residues. This CDR3 reads CASSPGTSFTLQETQYF. DNA for the CDR3: TGTGCCAGCAGTCCCGGGACTAGCTTTACCTTACAAGAGACCCAGTACTTC.

V usage is TRBV14 and J usage is TRBJ2-1; 7 bases are a match to TRBD1. The V gene's germline CDR1 is SGHDN and CDR2 FVKESK. CDR3 length equals 18 residues. V trimming: 2 bases; J trimming: 7 bases; junction bases outside the gene matches: 17. In nucleotides, the CDR3 is TGTGCCAGCAGCCAACTGGGACAGACGTCGGGGTGGCTAAATGAGCAGTTCTTC. As protein: CASSQLGQTSGWLNEQFF.